This is a list of T cell receptor beta chains from one sample in a study of cytomegalovirus exposure and HLA in healthy donors. Generated by immunoSEQ multiplex PCR, the TCRdb table keeps only in-frame clones and is missing some. The sample carries roughly 250,000 clones, 80% recorded once. The sample taken for sequencing was PBMCs. The receptors derive from a girl aged 2 to 9 in good health and CMV-seronegative. The CDR3 runs from the conserved cysteine through the conserved F or W. The D gene is left open where the match is weak. Clone size is not always given. Where it is, it says once, few, many or a class for expanded clones.

V gene	J gene	D gene	clone size	CDR3 DNA	CDR3 protein
TRBV6-5	TRBJ1-2	.	.	TGTGCCAGCAGTTACTCGAGTCACGGGGTTGGCTACACCTTC	CASSYSSHGVGYTF
TRBV15	TRBJ2-5	.	.	TGTGCCACCAGCAGAGATCTTGGCGAGACCCAGTACTTC	CATSRDLGETQYF
TRBV9	TRBJ2-4	TRBD1	.	TGTGCCAGCAGCGAAGACCAGGGGGCAAAAAACATTCAGTACTTC	CASSEDQGAKNIQYF
TRBV28	TRBJ1-2	.	.	TGTGCCAGCAGTCCCGGGACAAAAAGAGGAGGCTACACCTTC	CASSPGTKRGGYTF
TRBV13	TRBJ2-5	TRBD2	.	TGTGCCAGCAGCCTAATTACCGAACAGGGAGCGGGAGGGACGCCCGAGACCCAGTACTTC	CASSLITEQGAGGTPETQYF
TRBV6-5	TRBJ2-7	TRBD1	.	TGTGCCAGCAGTTTAGCAGGGGGACGACCCTACGAGCAGTACTTC	CASSLAGGRPYEQYF
TRBV6-5	TRBJ2-7	TRBD1	.	TGTGCCAGCAGTTTTGGACAGGGGAGAACCTACGAGCAGTACTTC	CASSFGQGRTYEQYF
TRBV28	TRBJ2-1	TRBD2	once	TGTGCCAGCAGGATCCTAGCGGGGGGGATGTATGAGCAGTTCTTC	CASRILAGGMYEQFF
TRBV4-1	TRBJ2-5	.	.	TGCGCCAGCAGCCAAGATCCCGGACTGCCCGAGACCCAGTACTTC	CASSQDPGLPETQYF
TRBV30	TRBJ1-1	.	.	TGTGCCTGGTCTTTGACCGGGTCGAGTGATGAAGCTTTCTTT	CAWSLTGSSDEAFF
TRBV19	TRBJ1-1	.	.	TGTGCCAGTAGTATTTCGGGTACTACGAACACTGAAGCTTTCTTT	CASSISGTTNTEAFF
TRBV10-3	TRBJ1-1	TRBD1	.	TGTGCCATCAGTGGCCGGCAGGGGGGTGTCACTGAAGCTTTCTTT	CAISGRQGGVTEAFF
TRBV6-5	TRBJ2-7	.	.	TGTGCCAGCAGTTACTCGAGGCCAGGGGCCTACGAGCAGTACTTC	CASSYSRPGAYEQYF
TRBV7-9	TRBJ2-3	.	few	TGTGCCAGCAGCTTAGGAGTACTCACAGATACGCAGTATTTT	CASSLGVLTDTQYF
TRBV9	TRBJ2-3	.	.	TGTGCCAGCAGCGTAGGGGCGTCGGGGGATACGCAGTATTTT	CASSVGASGDTQYF
TRBV7-7	TRBJ2-7	TRBD1	few	TGTGCCAGCAGCCCGGGACAGGGGAGCTCCTACGAGCAGTACTTC	CASSPGQGSSYEQYF
TRBV28	TRBJ2-7	TRBD1	.	TGTGCCAGCAGAGAGACAGGGGACGGTTACGAGCAGTACTTC	CASRETGDGYEQYF
TRBV6-1	TRBJ2-7	.	.	TGTGCCAGCAGCCTCCGACAGGCGTCCTACGAGCAGTACTTC	CASSLRQASYEQYF
TRBV7-9	TRBJ1-1	.	.	TGTGCCAGCAGCTTTAATCCGAGCATGAACACTGAAGCTTTCTTT	CASSFNPSMNTEAFF
TRBV7-3	TRBJ1-3	.	few	TGTGCCAGCAGCTCGGAGCCTTGGGAGTCTGGAAACACCATATATTTT	CASSSEPWESGNTIYF
TRBV7-3	TRBJ2-2	TRBD1	.	TGTGCCAGCAGCTCAGGGGGCAACACCGGGGAGCTGTTTTTT	CASSSGGNTGELFF
TRBV10-2	TRBJ2-7	.	few	TGCGCCAGCGGTAGCTACGAGCAGTACTTC	CASGSYEQYF
TRBV29-1	TRBJ1-1	TRBD1	.	TGCAGCGTTTCCCGGGACAGGGGGAACACTGAAGCTTTCTTT	CSVSRDRGNTEAFF
TRBV5-1	TRBJ2-1	TRBD2	.	TGCGCCAGCAGCTTGATTCTAGCGGGAGTCGGGAATGAGCAGTTCTTC	CASSLILAGVGNEQFF
TRBV6-5	TRBJ2-7	.	.	TGTGCCAGCAGCTTTTACCGGGAGACCTACGAGCAGTACTTC	CASSFYRETYEQYF
TRBV5-1	TRBJ2-1	TRBD1	.	TGCGCCAGCAGCTCCCAGGACAGGGGCCACAATGAGCAGTTCTTC	CASSSQDRGHNEQFF
TRBV28	TRBJ2-5	.	.	TGTGCCAGCAGCCGTAACCAAGAGACCCAGTACTTC	CASSRNQETQYF
TRBV30	TRBJ2-1	.	.	TGTGCCTGGATAGGTAGCGAGCAGTTCTTC	CAWIGSEQFF
TRBV15	TRBJ2-7	.	.	TGTGCCACCAGCCGGGATCATTCGTCTCCTTTCTTC	CATSRDHSSPFF
TRBV27	TRBJ2-1	TRBD2	.	TGTGCCAGCAGTTTAAGACTAGCGGGAGTGAATGAGCAGTTCTTC	CASSLRLAGVNEQFF
TRBV4-1	TRBJ1-3	.	.	TGCGCCAGCAGCCAAGATCGGGGGGGAAACACCATATATTTT	CASSQDRGGNTIYF
TRBV5-5	TRBJ2-7	TRBD2	few	TGTGCCAGCAGCTTGAATCCAGCGGGAGCAAGCGAGCAGTACTTC	CASSLNPAGASEQYF
TRBV2	TRBJ2-7	.	.	TGTGCCGGGGGGACGGAGCGCGCCTACGAGCAGTACTTC	CAGGTERAYEQYF
TRBV9	TRBJ2-7	TRBD2	.	TGTGCCAGCAGCGTAGGTGGGACTAGAACCTACGAGCAGTACTTC	CASSVGGTRTYEQYF
TRBV6-4	TRBJ1-1	.	.	TGTGCCAGCAGTGGGACAGCGAACACTGAAGCTTTCTTT	CASSGTANTEAFF
TRBV10-2	TRBJ1-6	TRBD1	.	TGCGCCACCAAAGTTACGCAGGACAGGGTGGGCTCACCCCTCCACTTT	CATKVTQDRVGSPLHF
TRBV7-2	TRBJ2-7	.	.	TGTGCCAGCAGCTTAGAACTCAGCGGCGAGCAGTACTTC	CASSLELSGEQYF
TRBV10-3	TRBJ2-5	TRBD1	few	TGTGCCGTGAGACAGGGGGAAAAGACCCAGTACTTC	CAVRQGEKTQYF
TRBV28	TRBJ1-6	TRBD1	.	TGTGCCAGCAGGACAGGGGACCGGCTAGATTCACCCCTCCACTTT	CASRTGDRLDSPLHF
TRBV4-2	TRBJ1-4	.	.	TGTGCCAGCAGCCAAGGGGACATTGAAAAACTGTTTTTT	CASSQGDIEKLFF
TRBV30	TRBJ2-3	TRBD2	.	TGTGCCTGGAGTGTACTTATGCACGGGGGGGCGGGCACAGATACGCAGTATTTT	CAWSVLMHGGAGTDTQYF
TRBV2	TRBJ1-6	TRBD1	.	TGTGCCAGCAGTGAAACAGGGGGCTCCAATAATTCACCCCTCCACTTT	CASSETGGSNNSPLHF
TRBV15	TRBJ1-5	.	.	TGTGCCACCAGCAGTGGCACCAATCAGCCCCAGCATTTT	CATSSGTNQPQHF
TRBV7-8	TRBJ1-1	.	.	TGTGCCAGCAATGGCAGAGGGGGGAACACTGAAGCTTTCTTT	CASNGRGGNTEAFF
TRBV27	TRBJ1-1	.	.	TGTGCCAGCAGCCCGCGGGGGGGAAGGGAAGCTTTCTTT	CASSPRGGREAFF
TRBV29-1	TRBJ1-2	.	.	TGCAGCGTTGCGGCAGGGGATGACTATGGCTACACCTTC	CSVAAGDDYGYTF
TRBV7-2	TRBJ1-5	TRBD1	few	TGTGCCAGCAGCCTAAAGGGACAGAGAGCTCATCAGCCCCAGCATTTT	CASSLKGQRAHQPQHF
TRBV5-6	TRBJ1-5	TRBD1	.	TGTGCCAGCAGCTCCCAACAGGGGGGCAATCAGCCCCAGCATTTT	CASSSQQGGNQPQHF
TRBV28	TRBJ1-1	TRBD1	.	TGTGCCAGCGGGATAGGGGGCATTCTATTAGAAGCTTTCTTT	CASGIGGILLEAFF
TRBV14	TRBJ2-5	TRBD2	few	TGTGCCAGCAGCCAAGCGGGCGGGAGTGGGACCCAGTACTTC	CASSQAGGSGTQYF
TRBV7-3	TRBJ2-1	TRBD1	.	TGTGCCAGCAGCTTAATCGGGACAGGGTCTGAGCAGTTCTTC	CASSLIGTGSEQFF
TRBV4-2	TRBJ1-4	.	.	TGTGCCAGCAGCCGCCCCAAGGGAGGGCCTAATGAAAAACTGTTTTTT	CASSRPKGGPNEKLFF
TRBV6-5	TRBJ2-7	TRBD1	.	TGTGCCAGCAGTCGGCGCCGGACAGGGACGGACGAGCAGTACTTC	CASSRRRTGTDEQYF
TRBV5-1	TRBJ2-7	TRBD2	.	TGCGCCAGCAGCCGAAACAGACTAGCGGGAGGCGACTACGAGCAGTACTTC	CASSRNRLAGGDYEQYF
TRBV28	TRBJ2-1	TRBD2	.	TGTGCCAGCAGCCAAACCCTAGGACTAGCGATTCGTCGTGAGCAGTTCTTC	CASSQTLGLAIRREQFF
TRBV6-5	TRBJ2-7	.	.	TGTGCCAGCAGTGCGTCTCGCCACTCCTACGAGCAGTACTTC	CASSASRHSYEQYF
TRBV7-2	TRBJ1-5	.	once	TGTGCCAGCAGCCCAAGGACATTCAGCAATCAGCCCCAGCATTTT	CASSPRTFSNQPQHF